These 30 T cell receptor beta chains came from one sample sequenced in a study of T cells in Graves' hyperthyroidism and ophthalmopathy. It was RNA transcripts that yielded the amplified TCR beta CDR3 regions. HTBI primers were employed in a first-round RT-PCR of the TCR CDR3. One entry per CDR3 protein, called by TCRdb with MiXCR from the multiplex PCR reads. In the table there are roughly 750,000 distinct CDR3 sequences, less than 20% of which are singletons. Input material: blood. All receptors derive from a young man with Graves' hyperthyroidism.

This clonotype was seen many times. The V call is TRBV20-1, the J call TRBJ2-5, with D unclear. This CDR3 is built from 12 residues. The germline CDR1 and CDR2 sequences are DFQATT and SNEGSKA (reference sequence). Trimming removed 4 bases from V and 0 bases from J, with 6 bases in between. The DNA of the CDR3 is TGCAGTGCTACGGCTAACCAAGAGACCCAGTACTTC. It codes for CSATANQETQYF.

This clonotype appeared many times. V and J are TRBV10-3 and TRBJ2-7; 11 bases are a match to TRBD1. Germline CDR1 reads ENHRY; CDR2 reads SYGVKD. The CDR3 contains 15 residues. J lost 1 base, V lost 4 bases, and 3 bases had no gene match. The DNA for the CDR3 is TGTGCCATCAGTGCCTGGGACAGGGGGTCCTACGAGCAGTACTTC. Its translation is CAISAWDRGSYEQYF.

At least ten counts were recorded for this clonotype. The rearrangement uses TRBV6-1 and TRBJ2-7; the D is unclear. Germline assignment: CDR1 MNHNS and CDR2 SASEGT. Trimming shortened V by 5 bases and J by 2 bases, and 13 bases separated the two germline ends. The CDR3 runs 14 residues. The CDR3, as DNA: TGTGCCAGCAGTCCCTGGACGGATACCTACGAGCAGTACTTC. Encoded protein: CASSPWTDTYEQYF.

This clonotype has a handful of counts. J is TRBJ1-3 and V is TRBV30; D is ambiguous. The CDR3 spans 15 residues. Trimming removed 0 bases at V and 1 base at J, with 10 bases between. Germline V gene sequence: CDR1 GTSNPN, CDR2 SVGIG (reference sequence). Written as DNA, the CDR3 is TGTGCCTGGAGTGTCGAGGGCCGGTCTGGAAACACCATATATTTT. Translation: CAWSVEGRSGNTIYF. The full variable domain, with the rest looked up from reference TRBV30 and TRBJ1-3, is SQTIHQWPATLVQPVGSPLSLECTVEGTSNPNLYWYRQAAGRGLQLLFYSVGIGQISSEVPQNLSASRPQDRQFILSSKKLLLSDSGFYLCAWSVEGRSGNTIYFGEGSWLTVV.

This clonotype came up many times. The rearrangement links TRBV27 to TRBJ1-5; 8 bases match TRBD1. The CDR3 totals 16 residues. Germline V gives CDR1 MNHEY, CDR2 SMNVEV (reference sequence). V lost 5 bases to trimming and J lost 1 base; unmatched junction nucleotides: 7. CDR3 DNA: TGTGCCAGCAGTCTGACAGGGGTCACGAGCAATCAGCCCCAGCATTTT. This gives the protein CASSLTGVTSNQPQHF.

This clonotype was counted only a few times. Written as DNA, the CDR3 is TGTGCCAGCAGCCCCAGGGAAGAAAACATTCAGTACTTC. It codes for CASSPREENIQYF. The V gene is TRBV7-9, the J gene TRBJ2-4; TRBD1 is a possible D gene (5 bases). Germline V CDR1 and CDR2: SEHNR, FQNEAQ (reference sequence). The CDR3 length is 13 residues. Trimming took 5 bases from V and 5 from J, leaving 10 bases between them. Looking up the rest from reference TRBV7-9 and TRBJ2-4 gives the full variable domain: DTGVSQNPRHKITKRGQNVTFRCDPISEHNRLYWYRQTLGQGPEFLTYFQNEAQLEKSRLLSDRFSAERPKGSFSTLEIQRTEQGDSAMYLCASSPREENIQYFGAGTRLSVL.

This clonotype was observed many times. The J gene is TRBJ2-3, the V gene TRBV7-2; D not certain. Germline V gene sequence: CDR1 SGHTA, CDR2 FQGNSA. Trimming pared 3 bases from V and 6 bases from J, leaving 13 bases between. The CDR3 contains 14 residues. This chain's CDR3 is CASSFRASSDTQYF. The CDR3 DNA is TGTGCCAGCAGCTTCCGAGCTTCGTCCGATACGCAGTATTTT. Full variable domain (missing parts from reference TRBV7-2 and TRBJ2-3): GAGVSQSPSNKVTEKGKDVELRCDPISGHTALYWYRQSLGQGLEFLIYFQGNSAPDKSGLPSDRFSAERTGGSVSTLTIQRTQQEDSAVYLCASSFRASSDTQYFGPGTRLTVL.

This clonotype has a handful of counts. CDR3 sequence (DNA): TGTGCCAGCAGTCCACAAGGTCCGGGAGGCTACACCTTC. Translated, it gives CASSPQGPGGYTF. The gene calls are TRBV27 and TRBJ1-2; no definite D call. The germline gives CDR1 MNHEY, CDR2 SMNVEV (reference sequence). CDR3 length: 13 amino acids. V lost 5 bases to trimming and J lost 8 bases, with 15 bases between them.

In its sample, this clonotype was seen many times. The V gene is TRBV20-1, the J gene TRBJ2-1; weak D call: TRBD2 (6 bases). Germline lookup yields CDR1 DFQATT and CDR2 SNEGSKA (reference sequence). The ends were cut back, 5 bases at V and 1 base at J, with 9 bases in the middle. This CDR3 has 13 residues. The CDR3 sequence is CSARGLSYNEQFF. The CDR3 DNA sequence: TGCAGTGCTCGGGGACTTTCCTACAATGAGCAGTTCTTC.

Details on this clonotype: One junction end does not reproduce the germline sequence, and a read error may be involved. This sequence joins TRBV12-3 or TRBV12-4 and TRBJ2-5, with 10 bases lining up with TRBD1. CDR3 length: 16 residues. CDR3 amino acids: CASSWRAGTGAKTEYF. The CDR3 bases are TGTGCCAGCAGTTGGCGCGCCGGGACAGGGGCGAAGACCGAGTACTTC.

This clonotype was recorded many times. The chain combines TRBV18 with TRBJ1-1; tentative D call: TRBD1 (5 bases). Trimming removed 2 bases from V and 8 bases from J, with 15 bases in between. The CDR3 spans 14 residues. Per germline, CDR1 KGHSH and CDR2 LQKENI. CDR3 residues: CASSPGGRGSEAFF. The CDR3 DNA follows: TGTGCCAGCTCACCAGGGGGAAGGGGCTCGGAAGCTTTCTTT.

The chain combines TRBV10-3 with TRBJ1-1; 7 nucleotides agree with TRBD1. This CDR3 has 15 amino acids. Trimming at V came to 1 base and at J to 5 bases, leaving 7 bases not matched to a gene. Germline V gene data show CDR1 as ENHRY and CDR2 as SYGVKD. The CDR3 is CAISEFAGGGTEAFF. The DNA for the CDR3 is TGTGCCATCAGTGAGTTTGCAGGGGGAGGAACTGAAGCTTTCTTT.

This clonotype was detected ten times or more. V gene TRBV11-2 combines with J gene TRBJ2-2; 9 nucleotides align to TRBD2. V shed 0 bases, J shed 2 bases, and the junction held 7 bases outside the gene matches. The CDR3 totals 18 residues. Germline CDR1 and CDR2: SGHAT and FQNNGV. CDR3 DNA sequence: TGTGCCAGCAGCTTAGATCCCCGACTAGCGGTTAACACCGGGGAGCTGTTTTTT. Encoded protein: CASSLDPRLAVNTGELFF.

This clonotype was seen many times. CDR3 protein: CSVGSDNQYF. The CDR3 coding sequence is TGCAGCGTTGGATCGGATAACCAGTACTTC. The V and J genes are TRBV29-1 and TRBJ2-5; no clear D. The CDR3 spans 10 residues. V was cut by 4 bases and J by 10 bases, with 10 bases left in between. Germline CDR1 reads SQVTM; CDR2 reads ANQGSEA.

This chain uses TRBV11-3 with TRBJ1-4; 11 positions match TRBD1. The V gene end was trimmed by 5 bases and the J gene end by 8 bases; junction bases not matched to a gene: 7. Germline values: CDR1 SGHNT, CDR2 YENEEA. The CDR3 consists of 15 residues. CDR3 coding DNA: TGTGCCAGCAGCCCCGGACAGGGGGCGGACGAAAAACTGTTTTTT. Translation: CASSPGQGADEKLFF.

This clonotype was seen only a few times. J is TRBJ2-1 and V is TRBV29-1; TRBD2 aligns across 15 bases. CDR3 length equals 14 residues. Trimming at V came to 6 bases and at J to 6 bases, leaving 3 bases not matched to a gene. The germline CDR1 and CDR2 sequences are SQVTM and ANQGSEA. The DNA for the CDR3 is TGCAGCGTCGGACTAGCGGGAGGGGTCAATGAGCAGTTCTTC. It encodes CSVGLAGGVNEQFF.

This clonotype was picked up many times. DNA for the CDR3: TGTGCCAGCATGCCCAGCGGGACCGACAATGAGCAGTTCTTC. This codes for CASMPSGTDNEQFF. The chain recombines TRBV2 with TRBJ2-1; 7 positions match TRBD2. Germline lookup yields CDR1 SNHLY and CDR2 FYNNEI. The CDR3 extends over 14 amino acids. J lost 5 bases, V lost 7 bases, and 8 bases had no gene match. Supplemented by reference TRBV2 and TRBJ2-1, the full variable domain reads EPEVTQTPSHQVTQMGQEVILRCVPISNHLYFYWYRQILGQKVEFLVSFYNNEISEKSEIFDDQFSVERPDGSNFTLKIRSTKLEDSAMYFCASMPSGTDNEQFFGPGTRLTVL.

The chain employs TRBV20-1 and TRBJ1-1; TRBD1 is a possible D gene (5 bases). V was pared by 4 bases and J by 8 bases, with 17 bases between. In germline, CDR1 is DFQATT, CDR2 SNEGSKA (reference sequence). CDR3 length: 13 amino acids. For the CDR3, the DNA is TGCAGTGCTAAGGAGGCGTGGGGCGCGGAAGCTTTCTTT. This encodes CSAKEAWGAEAFF.

This clonotype showed up just a few times. V usage is TRBV14 and J usage is TRBJ2-1; D may be TRBD1 (5 bases). V was cut by 4 bases and J by 8 bases, with 21 bases left in between. Germline V lookup: CDR1 SGHDN, CDR2 FVKESK. This CDR3 has 16 amino acids. CDR3 coding DNA: TGTGCCAGCAGCCTCGGCTGGCAGACCAGGGTTTATGAGCAGTTCTTC. Translation: CASSLGWQTRVYEQFF. Full variable domain (outside the CDR3, taken from reference TRBV14 and TRBJ2-1): EAGVTQFPSHSVIEKGQTVTLRCDPISGHDNLYWYRRVMGKEIKFLLHFVKESKQDESGMPNNRFLAERTGGTYSTLKVQPAELEDSGVYFCASSLGWQTRVYEQFFGPGTRLTVL.

The rearrangement joins TRBV29-1 to TRBJ2-3; D ambiguous. Trimming stripped 3 bases from V and 0 bases from J, with 10 bases between. The CDR3 sequence is 14 residues long. The germline gives CDR1 SQVTM, CDR2 ANQGSEA. CDR3 sequence reads: CSVDPQRSTDTQYF. Written as DNA, the CDR3 is TGCAGCGTTGACCCACAGAGAAGCACAGATACGCAGTATTTT.

This clonotype occurred a few times. The gene calls are TRBV3-1 and TRBJ2-5; 7 bases fit TRBD2. The V gene end was trimmed by 7 bases and the J gene end by 1 base; junction bases not matched to a gene: 6. The CDR3 extends over 14 amino acids. The germline V gene encodes CDR1 LGHDT and CDR2 YNNKEL (reference sequence). The chain's CDR3 is CASKDSGRQETQYF. Here the CDR3 DNA reads TGTGCCAGCAAGGATAGCGGGCGCCAAGAGACCCAGTACTTC.

This clonotype has ten or more counts. V usage is TRBV6-1 and J usage is TRBJ2-5, with D unclear. The V end lost 4 bases, the J end lost 4 bases, and 7 bases lay between the germline ends. This CDR3 has 12 amino acids. The germline CDR1 and CDR2 sequences are MNHNS and SASEGT. This CDR3 is CASSGIRETQYF. The CDR3 DNA sequence: TGTGCCAGCAGTGGGATCCGAGAGACCCAGTACTTC.

In this sample, this clonotype turned up a few times. A much larger clone sits a single nucleotide away, making a read error possible. The V gene is TRBV28, the J gene TRBJ2-7; 9 bases are a match to TRBD2. CDR3 size: 13 residues. V lost 6 bases to trimming and J lost 6 bases; unmatched junction nucleotides: 6. Germline loops: CDR1 MDHEN, CDR2 SYDVKM. The CDR3 coding sequence is TGTGCCAGCAGGCGAGCGGGAGGCTGCGAGCAGTACTTC. As protein: CASRRAGGCEQYF.

At least ten counts were recorded for this clonotype. CDR3 in amino acids: CASSLALAGGLEQFF. The CDR3 DNA reads TGTGCCAGCAGTTTAGCACTAGCGGGAGGACTAGAGCAGTTCTTC. The chain joins TRBV12-3 or TRBV12-4 to TRBJ2-1; 12 bases are shared with TRBD2. The CDR3 sequence is 15 residues long. J was trimmed by 10 bases and V by 0 bases; bases with no gene match: 4.

This clonotype was seen many times. The CDR3 is CASQAGTGRYEQYF. CDR3 sequence (DNA): TGTGCCAGCCAAGCCGGGACAGGGCGCTACGAGCAGTACTTC. The chain is built from TRBV2 and TRBJ2-7; 9 bases are shared with TRBD1. The CDR3 loop spans 14 amino acids. After removal of 8 bases from V and 3 bases from J, the junction contained 8 bases not matched to a gene. The germline V gene has CDR1 SNHLY and CDR2 FYNNEI.

The CDR3 is CASSQYRDRVYNEQFF. CDR3 sequence (DNA): TGTGCCAGCAGCCAGTACCGGGACAGGGTTTACAATGAGCAGTTCTTC. The rearrangement uses TRBV14 and TRBJ2-1; 9 nucleotides align to TRBD1. The CDR3 has 16 residues. CDR1 and CDR2 (germline): SGHDN, FVKESK. With 3 bases clipped from V and 4 bases from J, the junction kept 7 bases outside the gene matches.

This clonotype was recorded at least ten times. This chain joins TRBV28 and TRBJ1-1, with TRBD1 identical over 9 bases. From germline, CDR1 is MDHEN and CDR2 SYDVKM. Trimming took 3 bases from V and 6 from J; bases not matched to a gene: 11. The CDR3 is 16 amino acids. CDR3 loop: CASSFRVNRGQAEAFF. The CDR3 nucleotides read TGTGCCAGCAGTTTTCGTGTTAACAGGGGGCAGGCTGAAGCTTTCTTT.

The table lists this clonotype with many counts. This sequence joins TRBV12-3 or TRBV12-4 and TRBJ2-7; 10 bases line up with TRBD2. The V gene end was trimmed by 2 bases and the J gene end by 3 bases; junction bases not matched to a gene: 10. The length of the CDR3 is 17 residues. Written as DNA, the CDR3 is TGTGCCAGCAGTTTAAGGCGGCTAGCGGGGGCACACTACGAGCAGTACTTC. This translates into CASSLRRLAGAHYEQYF.

This clonotype was detected a few times. The chain uses TRBV29-1 and TRBJ2-1, with D possibly being TRBD2 (7 bases). Germline V gene sequence: CDR1 SQVTM, CDR2 ANQGSEA. V lost 6 bases to trimming and J lost 0 bases, with 15 bases between them. This CDR3 has 15 residues. CDR3 bases: TGCAGCGTGAAGAGGGGGGGGGTCTCCTACAATGAGCAGTTCTTC. This codes for CSVKRGGVSYNEQFF.

This sequence joins TRBV5-1 and TRBJ2-7; D possibly uses TRBD1 or TRBD2 (6 bases each). The CDR3 consists of 15 residues. The germline gives CDR1 SGHRS, CDR2 YFSETQ. V gave up 2 bases and J gave up 2 bases, with 14 bases separating them. Here the CDR3 DNA reads TGCGCCAGCAGCTTTGGGGGGACAAACGCCTACGAGCAGTACTTC. It is translated as CASSFGGTNAYEQYF.